Below, 25 T cell receptor beta chains from the same sample are listed, as sequenced in a study of blood T cell repertoires in COVID-19. Clones were read by immunoSEQ multiplex PCR, and TCRdb kept only the in-frame ones, dropping some. The sample includes tens of thousands of clones, about 85% of them seen just once. Specimen: peripheral blood. The receptors come from a human donor in a cohort sampled during active COVID-19.

This rearrangement joins TRBV11-3 to TRBJ2-7; TRBD2 is a possible D gene (6 bases). Between the trimmed V and J ends, which lost 3 bases and 2 bases, there was a span of 17 bases. Germline V lookup: CDR1 SGHNT, CDR2 YENEEA. This CDR3 is 16 amino acids long. The CDR3 reads CASSFPPGLQPYEQYF. As DNA, the CDR3 is TGTGCCAGCAGCTTTCCCCCGGGACTGCAACCCTACGAGCAGTACTTC.

The chain has TRBV9 and TRBJ2-3; D may be TRBD1 (7 bases). Trimming pared 3 bases from V and 5 bases from J, leaving 16 bases between. This CDR3 has 15 residues. Germline CDR1 is SGDLS and CDR2 is YYNGEE. The CDR3 DNA is TGTGCCAGCAGCGGCGGAATGCAGGGGGGAGATACGCAGTATTTT. This sequence encodes CASSGGMQGGDTQYF.

This chain joins TRBV19 and TRBJ1-1, with D perhaps matching TRBD1 (5 bases). The germline V and J ends were trimmed by 3 bases and 5 bases, with 13 bases remaining between them. In germline, CDR1 is LNHDA, CDR2 SQIVND (reference sequence). This CDR3 comprises 14 residues. Here the CDR3 reads CASSILRGSTEAFF. The CDR3 DNA is TGTGCCAGTAGTATTCTCCGGGGGTCGACTGAAGCTTTCTTT.

V gene TRBV2 combines with J gene TRBJ2-7; D call uncertain. V dropped 6 bases and J dropped 6 bases, with 9 bases sitting between them. The germline gives CDR1 SNHLY, CDR2 FYNNEI. CDR3 length equals 11 residues. The CDR3 sequence: CASSLPSEQYF. In DNA, the CDR3 is TGTGCCAGCAGCCTCCCTAGCGAGCAGTACTTC.

The chain employs TRBV7-7 and TRBJ2-5, with 8 bases that match TRBD1. This CDR3 has 16 amino acids. Germline-derived CDR1 and CDR2 are SSHAT and FNYEAQ (reference sequence). Trimming at V came to 5 bases and at J to 5 bases, leaving 13 bases not matched to a gene. CDR3 nucleotide sequence: TGTGCCAGCAGCAATAGGAACGGACAGGGACGGGAGACCCAGTACTTC. Its translation: CASSNRNGQGRETQYF.

The chain employs TRBV19 and TRBJ1-3, with TRBD1 as a possible D gene (6 bases). The CDR3 has 13 amino acids. Germline V gene data show CDR1 as LNHDA and CDR2 as SQIVND (reference sequence). V lost 4 bases and J 4 bases, leaving 8 bases between the germline ends. The CDR3 region has the DNA TGTGCCAGTAGTACAGGGGACGGAAACACCATATATTTT. This sequence encodes CASSTGDGNTIYF.

A word on this clone: One end of the junction does not line up with germline, which may come from a read error. The DNA of the CDR3 is TGTGCTAGCAGCTTAGACGCTAGTAGCACAGATACGCAGTATTTT. This codes for CASSLDASSTDTQYF. V gene TRBV7-7 combines with J gene TRBJ2-3; the D is unclear. This CDR3 is built from 15 residues. CDR1 is SSHAT, CDR2 FNYEAQ, per germline (reference sequence).

This rearrangement joins TRBV6-6 to TRBJ1-3, with a tentative D call TRBD1 (5 bases). Looked up from germline, CDR1 is MNHNY and CDR2 is SVGAGI (reference sequence). The CDR3 loop spans 15 amino acids. V was cut by 4 bases and J by 0 bases, with 10 bases left in between. The CDR3 here is CASSFPQDSGNTIYF. The CDR3, as DNA: TGTGCCAGCAGTTTTCCACAGGACTCTGGAAACACCATATATTTT.

This clone was seen a few times. This rearrangement joins TRBV29-1 to TRBJ2-1, with D unresolved. The CDR3 spans 13 residues. Trimming stripped 1 base from V and 9 bases from J, with 13 bases between. CDR1 and CDR2 from the germline V gene are SQVTM and ANQGSEA. The CDR3: CSVEGIVTGEQFF. Here the CDR3 DNA reads TGCAGCGTTGAAGGAATTGTTACCGGTGAGCAGTTCTTC.

The V and J genes are TRBV7-6 and TRBJ2-1, with 8 nucleotides matching TRBD2. Germline loops: CDR1 SGHVS, CDR2 FNYEAQ. This CDR3 spans 16 amino acids. The junction had 13 bases not matched to a gene; V was cut back by 5 bases and J by 7 bases. This CDR3 reads CASSLSGTSAGNEQFF. The CDR3 DNA follows: TGTGCCAGCAGCCTCTCCGGGACTAGTGCTGGGAATGAGCAGTTCTTC.

The CDR3 loop is CASSYSRQMNTEAFF. The CDR3, as DNA: TGTGCCAGCAGTTACTCGCGGCAGATGAACACTGAAGCTTTCTTT. The V call is TRBV6-5, the J call TRBJ1-1; D is ambiguous. The CDR3 has 15 amino acids. CDR1 and CDR2 from the germline V gene are MNHEY and SVGAGI. Deletions cut 0 bases from V and 0 bases from J, with 8 bases between.

This chain links TRBV27 with TRBJ1-4; no definite D call. Germline CDR1 MNHEY, CDR2 SMNVEV (reference sequence). The CDR3 covers 16 residues. Trimming stripped 5 bases from V and 3 bases from J, with 16 bases between. The CDR3 is CASSPRGGGSNEKLFF. The CDR3 DNA reads as TGTGCCAGCAGTCCCCGAGGCGGCGGGTCTAATGAAAAACTGTTTTTT.

The rearrangement joins TRBV19 to TRBJ1-2; D possibly corresponds to TRBD1 (6 bases). Germline CDR1 LNHDA, CDR2 SQIVND (reference sequence). The ends were cut back, 6 bases at V and 2 bases at J, with 19 bases in the middle. The CDR3 totals 16 residues. CDR3 residues: CASRLTLGGSNYGYTF. As DNA, the CDR3 is TGTGCCAGTAGACTAACACTTGGGGGCTCCAACTATGGCTACACCTTC.

J is TRBJ2-7 and V is TRBV3-1 (or the pseudogene TRBV3-2); TRBD2 matches 12 bases. Germline trimming cut 2 bases from V and 5 bases from J; bases unmatched to any gene: 4. This CDR3 contains 15 residues. Germline CDR1 LGHDT, CDR2 YNNKEL (reference sequence). CDR3 in amino acids: CASSQTSGGPHEQYF. The CDR3 nucleotides read TGTGCCAGCAGCCAAACTAGCGGGGGGCCCCACGAGCAGTACTTC.

This clone has only one observation. V is TRBV10-2 and J is TRBJ1-1, with 9 positions matching TRBD1. V lost 2 bases, J lost 5 bases, and 9 bases stayed unmatched. The germline V gene has CDR1 WSHSY and CDR2 SAAADI. The CDR3 runs to 16 residues. Written as DNA, the CDR3 is TGCGCCAGCAGTGAGCCTAAGACAGGGGGAAGTACTGAAGCTTTCTTT. It is translated as CASSEPKTGGSTEAFF.

The chain carries TRBV11-2 and TRBJ1-2, with TRBD1 matching 8 bases. Unmatched junction bases numbered 10, after V lost 4 bases and J lost 9 bases. CDR3 length: 14 amino acids. Germline CDR1 SGHAT, CDR2 FQNNGV. The CDR3 region is CASSSTGGDIRYTF. CDR3 in DNA: TGTGCCAGCAGCTCTACAGGGGGGGATATTCGCTACACCTTC.

The chain links TRBV19 to TRBJ1-5, with D hard to call. Germline-derived CDR1 and CDR2 are LNHDA and SQIVND (reference sequence). The CDR3 contains 12 residues. V dropped 3 bases and J dropped 7 bases, with 7 bases sitting between them. CDR3 coding DNA: TGTGCCAGTAGTATTCTCCGGCAGCCCCAGCATTTT. This encodes CASSILRQPQHF. The full variable domain, in which reference TRBV19 and TRBJ1-5 provide the parts outside the CDR3, is DGGITQSPKYLFRKEGQNVTLSCEQNLNHDAMYWYRQDPGQGLRLIYYSQIVNDFQKGDIAEGYSVSREKKESFPLTVTSAQKNPTAFYLCASSILRQPQHFGDGTRLSIL.

This chain joins TRBV29-1 and TRBJ2-3, with 8 nucleotides matching TRBD2. From germline, CDR1 is SQVTM and CDR2 ANQGSEA. The CDR3 contains 12 residues. The trim removed 4 bases at V and 4 bases at J, leaving 1 base unmatched. The CDR3 region is CSVAGGADTQYF. The DNA of the CDR3 is TGCAGCGTTGCGGGAGGGGCAGATACGCAGTATTTT.

The rearrangement links TRBV6-1 to TRBJ1-3; D gene ambiguous. The CDR3 loop spans 16 amino acids. Trimming left V 4 bases short and J 0 bases short, with 13 bases between. CDR1 MNHNS and CDR2 SASEGT come from the germline V gene. The CDR3 DNA is TGTGCCAGCAGTGCGGCCGGGGTAAACTCTGGAAACACCATATATTTT. It yields the protein CASSAAGVNSGNTIYF.

This rearrangement joins TRBV30 to TRBJ2-3; 9 bases line up with TRBD2. Germline-derived CDR1 and CDR2 are GTSNPN and SVGIG (reference sequence). The CDR3 sequence is 16 residues long. Losses at the gene ends were 0 bases for V and 0 bases for J; bases not matched to a gene: 4. The CDR3: CAWSVATSGSTDTQYF. CDR3 DNA: TGTGCCTGGAGTGTAGCCACTAGCGGGAGCACAGATACGCAGTATTTT.

The chain employs TRBV18 and TRBJ2-7; 8 bases map to TRBD1. The CDR3 spans 14 residues. CDR1 and CDR2 (germline): KGHSH, LQKENI. V lost 6 bases and J lost 5; bases outside the gene matches: 9. As DNA, the CDR3 is TGTGCCAGCTCCCCAGGGGGCGAGGTCCACGAGCAGTACTTC. This codes for CASSPGGEVHEQYF. Using reference TRBV18 and TRBJ2-7 for the parts outside the CDR3, the full variable domain is NAGVMQNPRHLVRRRGQEARLRCSPMKGHSHVYWYRQLPEEGLKFMVYLQKENIIDESGMPKERFSAEFPKEGPSILRIQQVVRGDSAAYFCASSPGGEVHEQYFGPGTRLTVT.

The CDR3 protein is CASSLQDRANTEAFF. For the CDR3, the DNA is TGTGCCAGCAGCTTGCAAGACAGGGCGAACACTGAAGCTTTCTTT. The chain is built from TRBV5-6 and TRBJ1-1; 7 nucleotides align to TRBD1. Trimming removed 1 base from V and 1 base from J; junction bases left unmatched: 4. CDR3 size: 15 residues. Per the germline V gene, CDR1 is SGHDT and CDR2 is YYEEEE.

The chain links TRBV7-2 to TRBJ2-3, with 8 bases matching TRBD2. The CDR3 has 16 amino acids. V shed 2 bases and J 0 bases; nucleotides not matched to a gene: 4. Germline CDR1 reads SGHTA; CDR2 reads FQGNSA. CDR3 bases: TGTGCCAGCAGCTTAAGGGCGGGGGGTAGCACAGATACGCAGTATTTT. It codes for CASSLRAGGSTDTQYF.

The chain couples TRBV10-3 to TRBJ2-7, with TRBD1 identical over 9 bases. The CDR3 is made up of 12 amino acids. Germline assignment: CDR1 ENHRY and CDR2 SYGVKD. The V segment lost 6 bases and the J segment 7 bases; nucleotides outside the gene matches: 4. Here the CDR3 reads CAIRRGQGEQYF. For the CDR3, the DNA is TGTGCCATCAGGCGGGGACAGGGAGAGCAGTACTTC.

This clone was seen just once. V and J are TRBV11-2 and TRBJ2-1, with D perhaps TRBD1 (6 bases). Between the trimmed V and J ends, which lost 5 bases and 0 bases, there was a span of 17 bases. The V gene's germline CDR1 is SGHAT and CDR2 FQNNGV. This CDR3 comprises 17 residues. DNA for the CDR3: TGTGCCAGCAGCCTAAGGACAGCCCGAAGCTCCTACAATGAGCAGTTCTTC. Its translation: CASSLRTARSSYNEQFF.